A selection of T cell receptor beta chains follows, all from one sample in a study of blood T cell repertoires in COVID-19. Clones were read by immunoSEQ multiplex PCR, and TCRdb kept only the in-frame ones, dropping some. Of around 170,000 clones detected, around 88% appear once; the ten largest clones hold under 4.5%. Sequencing was carried out using peripheral blood. These receptors all come from a woman aged 30 to 39 with acute or convalescent COVID-19. CDR3s include the opening cysteine and the closing phenylalanine or tryptophan. The D gene is left open where the match is weak. Size is omitted from some rows. Given values are once, few, many or a class for expanded clones.

length	D	V	size	J	CDR3	DNA
12	NA	TRBV28	once	TRBJ1-2	CASSWQNYGYTF	TGTGCCAGCAGTTGGCAAAACTATGGCTACACCTTC
16	TRBD2	TRBV7-8	NA	TRBJ2-7	CASSLAGTSIVYEQYF	TGTGCCAGCAGCTTAGCTGGGACTAGCATCGTCTACGAGCAGTACTTC
15	NA	TRBV21-1	NA	TRBJ2-3	CASTSGRGSTDTQYF	TGTGCCAGCACTAGCGGGAGGGGGAGCACAGATACGCAGTATTTT
17	TRBD2	TRBV18	NA	TRBJ2-5	CASSPIPAGSPGETQYF	TGTGCCAGCTCACCAATCCCAGCGGGAAGCCCTGGAGAGACCCAGTACTTC
16	NA	TRBV9	once	TRBJ2-1	CASSVLGDPTYNEQFF	TGTGCCAGCAGCGTACTGGGCGACCCCACCTACAATGAGCAGTTCTTC
12	NA	TRBV12-3/TRBV12-4	NA	TRBJ2-5	CASSLRRETQYF	TGTGCCAGCAGTTTGCGGCGGGAGACCCAGTACTTC
15	NA	TRBV10-3	NA	TRBJ1-5	CAISEQDGGRQPQHF	TGTGCCATCAGTGAGCAGGATGGGGGCAGGCAGCCCCAGCATTTT
14	TRBD1	TRBV27	NA	TRBJ2-1	CASKPGQDYNEQFF	TGTGCCAGCAAACCGGGACAGGACTACAATGAGCAGTTCTTC
12	NA	TRBV28	few	TRBJ2-3	CASSSNLNTQYF	TGTGCCAGCAGTTCGAACTTGAATACGCAGTATTTT
15	NA	TRBV28	NA	TRBJ1-6	CASTPGRVYNSPLHF	TGTGCCAGCACCCCTGGTCGGGTCTATAATTCACCCCTCCACTTT
16	TRBD2	TRBV24-1	NA	TRBJ2-1	CATSDPAGLAGNEQFF	TGTGCCACCAGTGACCCCGCGGGGCTAGCGGGCAATGAGCAGTTCTTC
16	TRBD1	TRBV28	NA	TRBJ1-4	CASSSGPGQRNEKLFF	TGTGCCAGCAGTTCGGGACCGGGACAGCGTAATGAAAAACTGTTTTTT
16	TRBD1	TRBV5-1	NA	TRBJ1-1	CASSHPGQGATTEAFF	TGCGCCAGCAGCCATCCGGGACAGGGGGCGACGACTGAAGCTTTCTTT
14	NA	TRBV5-1	NA	TRBJ2-3	CASGPGEVADTQYF	TGCGCCAGCGGCCCGGGAGAGGTAGCAGATACGCAGTATTTT
13	NA	TRBV10-3	few	TRBJ1-5	CAMGQNLNQPQHF	TGTGCCATGGGGCAAAACTTAAATCAGCCCCAGCATTTT
17	TRBD2	TRBV3-1/TRBV3-2	NA	TRBJ2-2	CASARRGTSGSLGELFF	TGTGCCAGCGCAAGGCGAGGGACTAGCGGGAGTCTGGGGGAGCTGTTTTTT
14	NA	TRBV4-1	NA	TRBJ2-7	CASSPGTSNYEQYF	TGCGCCAGCAGCCCCGGGACAAGTAACTACGAGCAGTACTTC
15	NA	TRBV5-5	NA	TRBJ2-1	CASSFSVVSYNEQFF	TGTGCCAGCAGCTTCAGCGTGGTCTCCTACAATGAGCAGTTCTTC
15	NA	TRBV5-6	NA	TRBJ1-4	CASSFLRGTNEKLFF	TGTGCCAGCAGCTTTCTTCGGGGGACTAATGAAAAACTGTTTTTT
14	NA	TRBV15	NA	TRBJ2-3	CATSRDLERDTQYF	TGTGCCACCAGCAGAGATCTTGAGCGAGATACGCAGTATTTT
16	TRBD2	TRBV18	NA	TRBJ2-2	CASSVLDGRDTGELFF	TGTGCCAGCTCAGTGCTTGACGGGAGGGACACCGGGGAGCTGTTTTTT
15	NA	TRBV5-6	NA	TRBJ2-2	CASSLAGSVTGELFF	TGTGCCAGCAGCTTGGCCGGGAGCGTCACCGGGGAGCTGTTTTTT
14	NA	TRBV5-5	NA	TRBJ2-5	CASSLVGDRETQYF	TGTGCCAGCAGCTTGGTCGGGGATAGAGAGACCCAGTACTTC
12	NA	TRBV30	NA	TRBJ1-1	CAWSPTDTQAFF	TGTGCCTGGAGTCCTACCGACACCCAAGCTTTCTTT
14	NA	TRBV27	few	TRBJ1-2	CASRKTQEMYGYTF	TGTGCCAGCAGAAAGACACAGGAAATGTATGGCTACACCTTC
13	TRBD2	TRBV2	once	TRBJ2-7	CASTHGTSYEQYF	TGTGCCAGCACCCACGGGACTAGCTACGAGCAGTACTTC
15	NA	TRBV7-2	NA	TRBJ2-3	CASSFSGGSTDTQYF	TGTGCCAGCAGCTTTTCGGGGGGCAGCACAGATACGCAGTATTTT
11	NA	TRBV2	NA	TRBJ2-7	CASKQGYEQYF	TGTGCCAGCAAACAGGGTTACGAGCAGTACTTC
16	NA	TRBV12-2	NA	TRBJ2-1	CASRLAGVNSYNEQFF	TGTGCAAGTCGCTTAGCAGGAGTCAACTCCTACAATGAGCAGTTCTTC
12	NA	TRBV7-9	NA	TRBJ2-5	CAGETGEETQYF	TGTGCCGGAGAAACGGGGGAGGAGACCCAGTACTTC
14	NA	TRBV15	NA	TRBJ1-3	CATSIGANRMTIYF	TGTGCCACCAGCATAGGGGCTAACCGAATGACCATATATTTT
12	TRBD2	TRBV9	NA	TRBJ2-1	CASSPGGTEQFF	TGTGCCAGCAGCCCGGGGGGAACTGAGCAGTTCTTC
14	NA	TRBV18	few	TRBJ1-4	CASSRDKTVEKLFF	TGTGCCAGCTCCCGCGACAAGACGGTAGAAAAACTGTTTTTT
14	NA	TRBV9	NA	TRBJ2-5	CASSRDTEGGTQYF	TGTGCCAGCAGCCGGGACACGGAAGGTGGGACCCAGTACTTC
14	TRBD1	TRBV7-2	NA	TRBJ1-5	CASSFGDRVQPQHF	TGTGCCAGCAGCTTTGGGGACAGGGTTCAGCCCCAGCATTTT
16	NA	TRBV5-8	NA	TRBJ1-4	CASSLGLIFFPEKLFF	TGTGCCAGCAGCTTGGGGCTGATCTTTTTCCCTGAAAAACTGTTTTTT
14	TRBD1	TRBV11-2	NA	TRBJ1-4	CASSLTGDNEKLFF	TGTGCCAGCAGCTTAACAGGGGACAACGAAAAACTGTTTTTT
16	TRBD1	TRBV4-1	once	TRBJ1-5	CASSQEGDRGTQPQHF	TGCGCCAGCAGCCAAGAGGGAGACAGGGGAACACAGCCCCAGCATTTT
12	NA	TRBV11-2	NA	TRBJ2-1	CASSFDRRGEFF	TGTGCCAGCAGCTTCGACAGGAGAGGGGAGTTCTTC
9	NA	TRBV28	NA	TRBJ2-7	CASGLEQYF	TGTGCCAGCGGCCTCGAGCAGTACTTC